This entry is about one TCR beta chain. Measured with immunoSEQ multiplex PCR; TCRdb has only the in-frame clones, and not every one. The profile shows about 55,000 clones, approximately 94% of them singletons. The data stem from a study of T cell changes during pregnancy in multiple sclerosis. V was trimmed by 0 bases and J by 8 bases, leaving 8 bases between them. Germline CDR1 is MNHEY and CDR2 is SVGAGI. This CDR3 has 13 residues. The rearrangement links TRBV6-5 to TRBJ2-1, with D maybe TRBD2 (5 bases). This receptor was identified in a female donor with multiple sclerosis, enrolled in a pregnancy study. The source material was CD8+ T cells from peripheral blood mononuclear cells, sampled in the third trimester of pregnancy. In DNA form, the CDR3 reads TGTGCCAGCAGTTACTCAGCGGCGGATGAGCAGTTCTTC. Its translation is CASSYSAADEQFF.